The TCR beta chain under discussion was sequenced for a study of control samples from healthy donors and cancer patients. Using immunoSEQ multiplex PCR, the repertoire was profiled, and TCRdb retains in-frame clones only, with some absent. This sample has fewer than 60,000 clones, with approximately 86% found just once. Germline CDR1 reads SGHRS; CDR2 reads YFSETQ. The CDR3 runs to 15 residues. V lost 0 bases and J 7 bases, leaving 14 bases between the germline ends. What was sequenced was PBMCs. The receptor was isolated from a woman in her forties or fifties with lung cancer. The rearrangement uses TRBV5-1 and TRBJ2-1, with TRBD1 as a possible D gene (6 bases). The CDR3 loop is CASSLEQGLYNEQFF. The CDR3 DNA is TGCGCCAGCAGCTTGGAGCAGGGGCTGTATAATGAGCAGTTCTTC.